What follows describes a single T cell receptor (beta chain). Its target is unknown. V was pared by 3 bases and J by 3 bases, with 3 bases of the junction left unmatched. Germline CDR1 and CDR2: SGHDT and YYEEEE. This CDR3 has 14 residues. Amplification used 60 Vbeta primers and 13 Jbeta primers. Measured with immunoSEQ multiplex PCR; TCRdb has only the in-frame clones, and not every one. The data show 120,000 to 150,000 clones, 77% seen once. This sample is drawn from a study of cytomegalovirus exposure and HLA in healthy donors. Study-level results: Earlier analysis looked at TCR beta V segments, and most were productive about 87% or about 30% of the time.

The clonotype was recovered from a female donor in good health and CMV-seronegative. The J gene is TRBJ1-1, the V gene TRBV5-6, with 9 bases lining up with TRBD1. Input material: PBMCs. This CDR3 is CASSYRDRDTEAFF. The CDR3 nucleotides are TGTGCCAGCAGCTACCGGGACAGGGACACTGAAGCTTTCTTT. Supplemented by reference TRBV5-6 and TRBJ1-1, the full variable domain reads DAGVTQSPTHLIKTRGQQVTLRCSPKSGHDTVSWYQQALGQGPQFIFQYYEEEERQRGNFPDRFSGHQFPNYSSELNVNALLLGDSALYLCASSYRDRDTEAFFGQGTRLTVV.